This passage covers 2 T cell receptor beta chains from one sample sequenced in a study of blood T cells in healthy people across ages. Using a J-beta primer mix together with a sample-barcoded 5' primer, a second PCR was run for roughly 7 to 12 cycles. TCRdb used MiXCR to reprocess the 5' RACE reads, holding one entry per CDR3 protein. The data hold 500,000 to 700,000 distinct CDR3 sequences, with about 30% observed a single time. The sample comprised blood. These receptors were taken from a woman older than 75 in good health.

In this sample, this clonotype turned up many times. The CDR3 DNA reads as TGTGCCAGCAGTTTACCAGGGTCGGCGTACGAGCAGTACTTC. Translation gives CASSLPGSAYEQYF. The chain has TRBV28 and TRBJ2-7; perhaps TRBD1 as D (5 bases). The germline V and J ends were trimmed by 2 bases and 4 bases, with 12 bases remaining between them. The germline V gene has CDR1 MDHEN and CDR2 SYDVKM. The CDR3 spans 14 residues.

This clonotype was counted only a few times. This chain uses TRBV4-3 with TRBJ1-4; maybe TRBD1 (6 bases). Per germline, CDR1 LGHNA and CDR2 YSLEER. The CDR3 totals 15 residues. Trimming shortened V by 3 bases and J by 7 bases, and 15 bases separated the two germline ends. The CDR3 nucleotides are TGCGCCAGCAGCCAGGGAAAAGGGGGAGGTGAAAAACTGTTTTTT. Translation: CASSQGKGGGEKLFF.